The clone carrying this TCR beta chain was picked up a small number of times. Germline CDR1 SGHVS, CDR2 FQNEAQ. The CDR3 length is 18 residues. Trimming shortened V by 5 bases and J by 0 bases, and 20 bases separated the two germline ends. The data originate from a study of T-cell reconstitution after alpha-beta-depleted transplantation in children. Unique molecular identifiers were incorporated when the TCRbeta library was constructed. TCRdb re-analysed the PCR reads in MiXCR, keeping a single row per CDR3 protein. Of approximately 350,000 distinct CDR3 sequences listed, approximately 10% are singletons.

This rearrangement joins TRBV7-8 to TRBJ2-1, with a tentative D call TRBD2 (6 bases). The sequence came from a human donor who donated a stem cell graft to a child with acute lymphoblastic leukemia. The specimen comprised PBMCs from the stem cell graft donor, sampled from the stem cell graft. The CDR3 sequence is CASSPAGGTASSYNEQFF. CDR3 in DNA: TGTGCCAGCAGCCCGGCCGGAGGGACGGCCAGCTCCTACAATGAGCAGTTCTTC. The full variable domain, in which reference TRBV7-8 and TRBJ2-1 provide the parts outside the CDR3, is GAGVSQSPRYKVAKRGQDVALRCDPISGHVSLFWYQQALGQGPEFLTYFQNEAQLDKSGLPSDRFFAERPEGSVSTLKIQRTQQEDSAVYLCASSPAGGTASSYNEQFFGPGTRLTVL.